This T cell receptor (beta chain) was sequenced during a study of early T cells in non-severe SARS-CoV-2 infection. Notes on the study in general: VDJdb-based annotation leaned toward anti-spike CD8 responses and missed private and CD4 specificities.

Individual cDNA molecules each received unique molecular identifiers attached to them. From the 5' RACE reads, TCRdb called clonotypes with MiXCR, one entry per CDR3 protein. This table holds nearly 60,000 distinct CDR3 sequences, 9.5% to 15% found once. As to this clonotype: Its target is unknown.

The germline V gene has CDR1 DFQATT and CDR2 SNEGSKA (reference sequence). The CDR3 length is 15 residues. V was pared by 3 bases and J by 4 bases, with 7 bases of the junction left unmatched. The sequence was obtained from an adult who was a healthcare worker with PCR-confirmed SARS-CoV-2 infection or an uninfected control (not recorded which). The chain links TRBV20-1 to TRBJ2-3, with 10 bases that match TRBD2. Sequencing was carried out using whole blood. CDR3 DNA: TGCAGTGCTAGCGGGGCCCTAGCGGGAGCAGATACGCAGTATTTT. This encodes CSASGALAGADTQYF.